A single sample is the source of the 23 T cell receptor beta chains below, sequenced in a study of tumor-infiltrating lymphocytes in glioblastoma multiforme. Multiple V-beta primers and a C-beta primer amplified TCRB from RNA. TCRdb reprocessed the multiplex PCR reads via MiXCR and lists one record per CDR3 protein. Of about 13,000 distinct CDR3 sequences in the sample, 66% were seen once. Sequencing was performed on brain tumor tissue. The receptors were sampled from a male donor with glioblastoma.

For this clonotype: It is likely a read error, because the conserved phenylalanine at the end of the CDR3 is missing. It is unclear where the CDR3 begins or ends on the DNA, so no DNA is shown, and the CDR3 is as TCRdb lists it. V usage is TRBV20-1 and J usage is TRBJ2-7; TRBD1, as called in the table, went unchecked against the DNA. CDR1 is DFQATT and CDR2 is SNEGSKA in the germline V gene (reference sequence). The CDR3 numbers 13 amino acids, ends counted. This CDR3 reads CSAKGQADYEQYS.

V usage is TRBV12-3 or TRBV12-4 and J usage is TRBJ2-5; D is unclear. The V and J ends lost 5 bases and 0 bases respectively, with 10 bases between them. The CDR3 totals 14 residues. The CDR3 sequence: CASSLPDNQETQYF. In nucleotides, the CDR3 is TGTGCCAGCAGTCTCCCCGACAACCAAGAGACCCAGTACTTC.

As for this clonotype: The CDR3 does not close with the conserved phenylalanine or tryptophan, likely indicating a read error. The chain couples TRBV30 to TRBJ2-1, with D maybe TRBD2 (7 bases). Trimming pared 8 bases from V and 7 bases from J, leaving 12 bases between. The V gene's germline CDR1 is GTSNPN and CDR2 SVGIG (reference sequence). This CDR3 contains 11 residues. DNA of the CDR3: TGTGCCCGGGGGCGGGGGAATGAGCAGTTCTAC. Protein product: CARGRGNEQFY.

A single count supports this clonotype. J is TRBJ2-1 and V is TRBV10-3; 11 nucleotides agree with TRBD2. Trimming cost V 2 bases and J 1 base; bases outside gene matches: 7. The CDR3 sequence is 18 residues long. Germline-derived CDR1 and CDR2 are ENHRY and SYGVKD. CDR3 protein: CAISEGTSGTPSYNEQFF. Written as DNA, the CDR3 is TGTGCCATCAGTGAGGGGACTAGCGGTACCCCTTCCTACAATGAGCAGTTCTTC.

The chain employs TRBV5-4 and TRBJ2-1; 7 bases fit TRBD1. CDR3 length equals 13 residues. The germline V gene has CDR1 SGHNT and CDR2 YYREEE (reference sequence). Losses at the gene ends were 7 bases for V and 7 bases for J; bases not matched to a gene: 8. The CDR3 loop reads CASVPQGTNEQFF. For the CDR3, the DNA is TGTGCCAGCGTCCCACAGGGGACAAATGAGCAGTTCTTC.

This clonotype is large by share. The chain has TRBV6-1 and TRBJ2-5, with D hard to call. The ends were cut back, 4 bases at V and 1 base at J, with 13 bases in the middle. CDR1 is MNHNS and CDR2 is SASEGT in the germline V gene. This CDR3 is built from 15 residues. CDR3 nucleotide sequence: TGTGCCAGCAGTGCCCTAAGGGCGAGCCAAGAGACCCAGTACTTC. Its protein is CASSALRASQETQYF.

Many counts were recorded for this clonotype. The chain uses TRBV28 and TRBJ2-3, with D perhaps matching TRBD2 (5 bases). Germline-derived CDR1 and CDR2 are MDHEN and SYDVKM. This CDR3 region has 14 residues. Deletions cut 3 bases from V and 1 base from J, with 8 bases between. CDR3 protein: CASSFLSGTDTQYF. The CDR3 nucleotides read TGTGCCAGCAGTTTTCTTAGCGGCACAGATACGCAGTATTTT.

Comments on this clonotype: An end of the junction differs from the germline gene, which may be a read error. CDR3 DNA sequence: TGTGCCAGCAGTACTCTAGCGCGTGTAGATACGCAGGATTTT. This gives the protein CASSTLARVDTQDF. The gene calls are TRBV11-2 and TRBJ2-3, with a tentative D call TRBD2 (6 bases). The CDR3 is 14 amino acids. Germline values: CDR1 SGHAT, CDR2 FQNNGV.

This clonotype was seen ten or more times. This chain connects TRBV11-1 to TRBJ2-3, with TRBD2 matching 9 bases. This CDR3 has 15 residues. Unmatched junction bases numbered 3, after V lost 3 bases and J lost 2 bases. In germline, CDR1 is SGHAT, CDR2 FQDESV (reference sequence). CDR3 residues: CASSLTSGPTDTQYF. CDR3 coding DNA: TGTGCCAGCAGCTTGACTAGCGGTCCCACAGATACGCAGTATTTT.

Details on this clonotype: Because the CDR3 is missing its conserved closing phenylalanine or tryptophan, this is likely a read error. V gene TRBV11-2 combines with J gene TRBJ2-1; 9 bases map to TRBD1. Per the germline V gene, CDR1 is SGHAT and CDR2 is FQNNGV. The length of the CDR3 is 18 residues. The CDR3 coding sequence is TGTGCCAGCAGCGGCGACAGGGGGACTGGCGGAACCTACAATGAACAGTTCTTA. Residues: CASSGDRGTGGTYNEQFL.

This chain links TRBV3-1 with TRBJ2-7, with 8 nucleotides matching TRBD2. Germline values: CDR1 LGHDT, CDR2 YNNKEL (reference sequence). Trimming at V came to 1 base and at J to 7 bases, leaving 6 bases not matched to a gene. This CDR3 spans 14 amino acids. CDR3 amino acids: CASSQGAGAVEQYF. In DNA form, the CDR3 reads TGTGCCAGCAGCCAAGGAGCGGGAGCTGTGGAGCAGTACTTC.

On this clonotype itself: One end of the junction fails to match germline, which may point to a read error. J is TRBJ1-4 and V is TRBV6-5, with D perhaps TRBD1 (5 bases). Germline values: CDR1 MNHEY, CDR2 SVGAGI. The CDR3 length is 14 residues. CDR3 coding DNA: TGTGTCAGCAGATCCGAGGGGCTAGGTGAAAAACTGTTTTTT. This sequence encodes CVSRSEGLGEKLFF.

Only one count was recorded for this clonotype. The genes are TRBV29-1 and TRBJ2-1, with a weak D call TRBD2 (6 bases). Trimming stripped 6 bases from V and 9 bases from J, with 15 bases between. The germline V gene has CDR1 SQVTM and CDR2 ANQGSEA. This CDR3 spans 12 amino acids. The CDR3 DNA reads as TGCAGCGTGTATGGGACTGCCCCTGAGCAGTTCTTC. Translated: CSVYGTAPEQFF.

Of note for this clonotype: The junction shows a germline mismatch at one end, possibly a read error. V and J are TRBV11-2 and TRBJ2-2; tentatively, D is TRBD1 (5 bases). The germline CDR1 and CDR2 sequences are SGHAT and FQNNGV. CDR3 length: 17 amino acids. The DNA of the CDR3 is TGTGCCAGCAGCTCGAGAGTTCAGGGTCAGAACACCGGTGAGCTGTCTTTT. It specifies CASSSRVQGQNTGELSF.

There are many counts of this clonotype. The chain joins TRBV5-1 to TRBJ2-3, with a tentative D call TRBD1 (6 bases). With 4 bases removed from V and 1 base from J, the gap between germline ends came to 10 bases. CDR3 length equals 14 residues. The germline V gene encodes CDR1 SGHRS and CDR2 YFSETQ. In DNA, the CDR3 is TGCGCCAGCAGCCCGGGACAACGCACAGATACGCAGTATTTT. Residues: CASSPGQRTDTQYF.

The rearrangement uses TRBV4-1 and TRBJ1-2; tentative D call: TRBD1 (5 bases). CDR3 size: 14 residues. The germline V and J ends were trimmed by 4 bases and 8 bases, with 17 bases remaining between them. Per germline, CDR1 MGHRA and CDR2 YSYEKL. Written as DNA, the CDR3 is TGCGCCAGCAGCCTCGGGGGAACCGAAAGCGGCTACACCTTC. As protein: CASSLGGTESGYTF.

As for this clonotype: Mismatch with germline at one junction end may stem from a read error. The CDR3 protein is CGASTFGSMAVQQYF. The DNA for the CDR3 is TGCGGTGCTAGCACATTCGGGAGTATGGCCGTCCAGCAGTACTTC. V and J are TRBV20-1 and TRBJ2-7, with TRBD2 as a possible D gene (6 bases). The CDR3 loop spans 15 amino acids. Germline-derived CDR1 and CDR2 are DFQATT and SNEGSKA (reference sequence).

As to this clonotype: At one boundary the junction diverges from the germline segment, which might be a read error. As DNA, the CDR3 is TGTGCCGGCAGTTTCCGGGACAGGGACCACAATGAGCAGTTCTTC. As protein: CAGSFRDRDHNEQFF. This chain uses TRBV6-2 or TRBV6-3 with TRBJ2-1; TRBD1 aligns across 9 bases. The CDR3 runs to 15 residues. CDR1 and CDR2 (germline): MNHEY, SVGEGT.

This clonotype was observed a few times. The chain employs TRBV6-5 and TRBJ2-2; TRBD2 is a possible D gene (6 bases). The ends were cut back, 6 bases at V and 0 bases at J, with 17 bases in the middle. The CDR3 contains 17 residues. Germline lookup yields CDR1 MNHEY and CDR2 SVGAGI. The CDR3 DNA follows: TGTGCCAGCAGGGGTAGAGATTGGGACTCGAACACCGGGGAGCTGTTTTTT. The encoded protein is CASRGRDWDSNTGELFF.

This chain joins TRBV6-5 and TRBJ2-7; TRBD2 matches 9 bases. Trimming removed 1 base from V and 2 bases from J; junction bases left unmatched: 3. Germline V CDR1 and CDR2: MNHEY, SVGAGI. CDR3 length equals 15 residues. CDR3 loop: CASSYLAGVPYEQYF. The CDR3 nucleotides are TGTGCCAGCAGTTACTTAGCGGGAGTCCCCTACGAGCAGTACTTC.

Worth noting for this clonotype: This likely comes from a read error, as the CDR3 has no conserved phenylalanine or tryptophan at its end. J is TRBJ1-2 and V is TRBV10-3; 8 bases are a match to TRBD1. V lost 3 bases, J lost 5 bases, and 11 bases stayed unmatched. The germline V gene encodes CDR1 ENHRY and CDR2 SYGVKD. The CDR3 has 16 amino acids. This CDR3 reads CAISDPNPQGEYGYTL. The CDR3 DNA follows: TGTGCCATCAGTGATCCCAACCCACAGGGGGAATATGGCTACACCCTC.

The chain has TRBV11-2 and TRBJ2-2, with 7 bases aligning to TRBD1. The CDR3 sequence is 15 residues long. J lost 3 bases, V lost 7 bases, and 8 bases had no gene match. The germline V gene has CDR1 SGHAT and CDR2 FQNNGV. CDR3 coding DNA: TGTGCCAGCAACAGAAGGGGGCTGGACACCGGGGAGCTGTTTTTT. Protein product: CASNRRGLDTGELFF. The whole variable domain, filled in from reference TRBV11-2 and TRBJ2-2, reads EAGVAQSPRYKIIEKRQSVAFWCNPISGHATLYWYQQILGQGPKLLIQFQNNGVVDDSQLPKDRFSAERLKGVDSTLKIQPAKLEDSAVYLCASNRRGLDTGELFFGEGSRLTVL.

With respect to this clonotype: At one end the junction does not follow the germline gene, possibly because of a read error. The CDR3 region is CARSLYKRVWDHEHFF. The CDR3 bases are TGTGCCAGAAGCTTATATAAGCGGGTGTGGGACCATGAGCACTTCTTC. The chain is built from TRBV11-2 and TRBJ2-1; possible D gene TRBD2, 6 bases. Germline V CDR1 and CDR2: SGHAT, FQNNGV. CDR3 size: 16 residues.